One and the same sample provided the 17 T cell receptor beta chains below, sequenced in a study of Ad26.COV2.S vaccination and SARS-CoV-2 variants. Treatment described: 15 to 20 received Ad26.COV2.S at low or high dose, single or two shots; several received placebo; per-sample allocation not given. After the first vaccine or placebo injection, samples were drawn on day 63. Assay: immunoSEQ multiplex PCR; the TCRdb copy retains only in-frame clones and omits some. The repertoire holds about 420,000 clones, with around 89% as singletons. This sample comprised peripheral blood, obtained in a trial of Ad26.COV2.S vaccine versus placebo. The receptors were sampled from a person between 18 and 65 years old who received the Ad26.COV2.S COVID-19 vaccine or a placebo.

The chain has TRBV13 and TRBJ2-7; 12 positions agree with TRBD2. Germline CDR1 is PRHDT and CDR2 is FYEKMQ (reference sequence). V lost 5 bases to trimming and J lost 3 bases; unmatched junction nucleotides: 5. The CDR3 covers 15 residues. CDR3 sequence (DNA): TGTGCCAGCAGCCAGACTAGCGGGGGTTTCTACGAGCAGTACTTC. The encoded protein is CASSQTSGGFYEQYF.

The J gene is TRBJ2-1, the V gene TRBV11-2; TRBD2 aligns across 8 bases. Trimming cost V 7 bases and J 9 bases; bases outside gene matches: 11. This CDR3 spans 14 amino acids. Germline CDR1 is SGHAT and CDR2 is FQNNGV. The CDR3 is CASTQGLAVAEQFF. Written as DNA, the CDR3 is TGTGCCAGCACCCAAGGACTAGCCGTTGCTGAGCAGTTCTTC.

The V call is TRBV3-1 (or the pseudogene TRBV3-2), the J call TRBJ1-4; D unclear. CDR1 and CDR2 (germline): LGHDT, YNNKEL (reference sequence). CDR3 length equals 14 residues. The V gene lost 6 bases and the J gene lost 0 bases, with 8 bases spanning the gap. The chain's CDR3 is CASSPNPTNEKLFF. CDR3 coding DNA: TGTGCCAGCAGTCCTAATCCAACTAATGAAAAACTGTTTTTT.

This clone was counted a few times. This chain joins TRBV7-3 and TRBJ1-2; D call uncertain. Germline-derived CDR1 and CDR2 are SGHTA and FQGTGA. V lost 1 base and J 2 bases, leaving 8 bases between the germline ends. This CDR3 region has 14 residues. CDR3 DNA: TGTGCCAGCAGCTTAAACGCGGGCAACTATGGCTACACCTTC. Encoded protein: CASSLNAGNYGYTF.

This chain uses TRBV9 with TRBJ2-7; possible D gene TRBD2, 7 bases. V was shortened by 0 bases and J by 5 bases, with 15 bases between the two germline ends. The length of the CDR3 is 15 residues. Germline CDR1 SGDLS, CDR2 YYNGEE. The CDR3 protein is CASSVAGGGKNEQYF. DNA of the CDR3: TGTGCCAGCAGCGTAGCGGGGGGCGGGAAAAACGAGCAGTACTTC.

The chain carries TRBV9 and TRBJ2-7, with TRBD1 identical over 7 bases. Trimming removed 1 base from V and 7 bases from J; junction bases left unmatched: 8. The CDR3 sequence is 14 residues long. Germline CDR1 and CDR2: SGDLS and YYNGEE. CDR3 nucleotide sequence: TGTGCCAGCAGCGTACGGGACAGCCTGGGGGAGCAGTACTTC. As protein: CASSVRDSLGEQYF.

The chain couples TRBV4-3 to TRBJ2-5, with D uncertain. Trimming took 0 bases from V and 3 from J, leaving 8 bases between them. The CDR3 runs to 14 residues. Germline CDR1 and CDR2: LGHNA and YSLEER. The CDR3 sequence is CASSQDHGEETQYF. CDR3 bases: TGCGCCAGCAGCCAAGATCACGGTGAAGAGACCCAGTACTTC.

The rearrangement links TRBV2 to TRBJ2-3; TRBD1 agrees at 9 bases. Germline CDR1 and CDR2: SNHLY and FYNNEI. The V segment lost 6 bases and the J segment 5 bases; nucleotides outside the gene matches: 12. The CDR3 loop spans 16 amino acids. Written as DNA, the CDR3 is TGTGCCAGCAGGATAGGGACAGGGATAGTGGAAGATACGCAGTATTTT. This gives the protein CASRIGTGIVEDTQYF.

The chain employs TRBV19 and TRBJ1-2; the D is unclear. CDR1 is LNHDA, CDR2 SQIVND, per germline (reference sequence). Trimming left V 5 bases short and J 4 bases short, with 11 bases between. This CDR3 has 13 residues. The CDR3 is CASSPDGRYGYTF. DNA of the CDR3: TGTGCCAGTAGTCCCGACGGCCGCTATGGCTACACCTTC.

The chain is built from TRBV29-1 and TRBJ2-3; 7 nucleotides line up with TRBD2. CDR1 SQVTM and CDR2 ANQGSEA come from the germline V gene. After removal of 6 bases from V and 0 bases from J, the junction contained 6 bases not matched to a gene. The CDR3 loop spans 14 amino acids. The CDR3 nucleotides are TGCAGCGTGATCGCGGGGGACAGCACAGATACGCAGTATTTT. Its translation: CSVIAGDSTDTQYF.

The chain couples TRBV6-5 to TRBJ1-2; no definite D call. Germline CDR1 and CDR2: MNHEY and SVGAGI. V was clipped by 4 bases and J by 3 bases, with 9 bases between them. There are 13 residues in the CDR3. This CDR3 is CASSSIKYYGYTF. CDR3 bases: TGTGCCAGCAGTTCCATCAAGTACTATGGCTACACCTTC.

V usage is TRBV14 and J usage is TRBJ2-2, with a weak D call TRBD1 (5 bases). V lost 4 bases and J 7 bases, leaving 7 bases between the germline ends. The germline V gene encodes CDR1 SGHDN and CDR2 FVKESK. The CDR3 sequence is 12 residues long. For the CDR3, the DNA is TGTGCCAGCAGCCCAGGACACGGGGAGCTGTTTTTT. Translation: CASSPGHGELFF.

The DNA of the CDR3 is TGTGCCACCAGTGAACGGGGACTCGGAGATACGCAGTATTTT. Translated, it gives CATSERGLGDTQYF. The chain employs TRBV24-1 and TRBJ2-3; a weak D match, TRBD2 (6 bases). Per the germline V gene, CDR1 is KGHDR and CDR2 is SFDVKD. The CDR3 consists of 14 residues. V lost 4 bases and J lost 5, with 12 bases in between.

The chain has TRBV19 and TRBJ2-7; 7 bases match TRBD2. The CDR3 length is 18 residues. Germline V CDR1 and CDR2: LNHDA, SQIVND (reference sequence). The V gene end was trimmed by 0 bases and the J gene end by 0 bases; junction bases not matched to a gene: 11. CDR3 sequence (DNA): TGTGCCAGTAGTATAGATGCGTCGGGGGGTCCGCCCTCCTACGAGCAGTACTTC. Protein product: CASSIDASGGPPSYEQYF.

This chain joins TRBV6-5 and TRBJ2-5; 7 nucleotides align to TRBD1. Germline V gives CDR1 MNHEY, CDR2 SVGAGI. The ends lost 8 bases at V and 8 bases at J; junction bases unmatched: 5. This CDR3 is 11 amino acids long. The chain's CDR3 is CASGDRETQYF. The CDR3 nucleotides read TGTGCCAGCGGCGACAGGGAAACCCAGTACTTC.

This clone is a singleton in its sample. The chain links TRBV7-9 to TRBJ2-3, with 7 bases aligning to TRBD2. The germline CDR1 and CDR2 sequences are SEHNR and FQNEAQ (reference sequence). V was clipped by 7 bases and J by 0 bases; unmatched bases: 7. The CDR3 consists of 15 residues. CDR3 region: CASTSPSGSTDTQYF. The CDR3, as DNA: TGTGCCAGCACCTCTCCTAGCGGCAGCACAGATACGCAGTATTTT.

The genes are TRBV9 and TRBJ2-2, with D possibly being TRBD1 (5 bases). CDR3 length: 15 amino acids. V lost 0 bases to trimming and J lost 3 bases, with 9 bases between them. The germline gives CDR1 SGDLS, CDR2 YYNGEE. CDR3 sequence (DNA): TGTGCCAGCAGCGTAGGGTCAGGGCACACCGGGGAGCTGTTTTTT. Translated, it gives CASSVGSGHTGELFF.